This is a list of T cell receptor beta chains from one sample in a study of CD8 T cells in Susac syndrome. TCRdb re-called the immunoSEQ multiplex PCR reads with MiXCR, one entry per CDR3 protein. This table holds approximately 180,000 distinct CDR3 sequences, roughly 90% found once. The sequencing input was CD4+ T cells from PBMCs. The receptors were sampled from a human donor with Susac syndrome. The CDR3 runs from the conserved cysteine through the conserved F or W. D genes are given only for firm matches. The size field is filled for only some rows; it gives once, few, many or a size class.

clone_size: -
d_call: TRBD1
v_call: TRBV6-4
j_call: TRBJ2-1
cdr3_aa: CASSRQGNRNEQFF
cdr3_nt: TGTGCCAGCAGTCGACAGGGAAATCGCAATGAGCAGTTCTTC

clone_size: -
d_call: -
v_call: TRBV11-2
j_call: TRBJ1-1
cdr3_aa: CASSPHRVRGNTEAFF
cdr3_nt: TGTGCCAGCAGCCCTCACAGGGTAAGGGGAAACACTGAAGCTTTCTTT

clone_size: -
d_call: -
v_call: TRBV15
j_call: TRBJ2-2
cdr3_aa: CATSRNSDTGELFF
cdr3_nt: TGTGCCACCAGCAGAAACAGCGACACCGGGGAGCTGTTTTTT

clone_size: -
d_call: -
v_call: TRBV29-1
j_call: TRBJ2-1
cdr3_aa: CSVQTGLNEQFF
cdr3_nt: TGCAGCGTCCAGACAGGTTTAAATGAGCAGTTCTTC

clone_size: few
d_call: -
v_call: TRBV13
j_call: TRBJ2-7
cdr3_aa: CASSLGTGLSYEQYF
cdr3_nt: TGTGCCAGCAGCTTGGGAACAGGACTCTCCTACGAGCAGTACTTC

clone_size: -
d_call: -
v_call: TRBV2
j_call: TRBJ2-7
cdr3_aa: CASRQDGYEQYF
cdr3_nt: TGTGCCAGCAGACAGGACGGCTACGAGCAGTACTTC

clone_size: -
d_call: -
v_call: TRBV25-1
j_call: TRBJ1-4
cdr3_aa: CASSLDSNEKLFF
cdr3_nt: TGTGCCAGTTCATTGGACAGTAATGAAAAACTGTTTTTT

clone_size: -
d_call: TRBD2
v_call: TRBV18
j_call: TRBJ2-2
cdr3_aa: CASSPRGLAGGQANTGELFF
cdr3_nt: TGTGCCAGCTCACCACGCGGACTAGCGGGAGGCCAAGCGAACACCGGGGAGCTGTTTTTT

clone_size: few
d_call: -
v_call: TRBV25-1
j_call: TRBJ1-1
cdr3_aa: CASSVRGTEAFF
cdr3_nt: TGTGCCAGCAGTGTCAGGGGCACTGAAGCTTTCTTT

clone_size: -
d_call: TRBD1
v_call: TRBV19
j_call: TRBJ2-6
cdr3_aa: CASGDRVHSGANVLTF
cdr3_nt: TGTGCCTCAGGGGACAGGGTTCACTCTGGGGCCAACGTCCTGACTTTC

clone_size: -
d_call: -
v_call: TRBV7-9
j_call: TRBJ2-7
cdr3_aa: CASSLADSYEQYF
cdr3_nt: TGTGCCAGCAGCTTAGCCGACTCCTACGAGCAGTACTTC

clone_size: -
d_call: -
v_call: TRBV18
j_call: TRBJ2-3
cdr3_aa: CASSPNEVGGGDTQYF
cdr3_nt: TGTGCCAGCTCCCCAAACGAGGTTGGGGGCGGAGATACGCAGTATTTT

clone_size: -
d_call: -
v_call: TRBV9
j_call: TRBJ2-3
cdr3_aa: CASSLLGLIHSTDTQYF
cdr3_nt: TGTGCCAGCAGCCTCCTAGGTCTCATCCATAGCACAGATACGCAGTATTTT

clone_size: -
d_call: TRBD1
v_call: TRBV29-1
j_call: TRBJ2-3
cdr3_aa: CSASTGGSTDTQYF
cdr3_nt: TGCAGCGCCTCGACAGGGGGAAGCACAGATACGCAGTATTTT